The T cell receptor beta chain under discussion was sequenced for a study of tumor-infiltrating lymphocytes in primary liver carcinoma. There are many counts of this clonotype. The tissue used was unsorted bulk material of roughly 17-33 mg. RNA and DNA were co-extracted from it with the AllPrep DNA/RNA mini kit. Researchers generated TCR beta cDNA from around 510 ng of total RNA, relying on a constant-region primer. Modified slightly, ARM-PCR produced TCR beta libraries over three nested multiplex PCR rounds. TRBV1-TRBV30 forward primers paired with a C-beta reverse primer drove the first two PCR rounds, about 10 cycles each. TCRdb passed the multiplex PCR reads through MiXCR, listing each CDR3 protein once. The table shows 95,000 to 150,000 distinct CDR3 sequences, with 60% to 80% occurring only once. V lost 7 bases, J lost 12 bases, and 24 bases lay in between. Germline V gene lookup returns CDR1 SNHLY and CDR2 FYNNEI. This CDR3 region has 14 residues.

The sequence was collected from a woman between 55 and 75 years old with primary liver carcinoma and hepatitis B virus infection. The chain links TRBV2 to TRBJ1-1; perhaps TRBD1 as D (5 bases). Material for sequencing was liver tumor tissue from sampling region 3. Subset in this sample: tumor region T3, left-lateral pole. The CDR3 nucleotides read TGTGCCAGCAAAAGTCAAACGGGGGGAGCTGAGCCTTTCTTT. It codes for CASKSQTGGAEPFF.